These 30 T cell receptor beta chains were sequenced from one sample in a study of regulatory T cells in long-lasting Graves disease. HTBI primers from iRepertoire and Arm-PCR of CDR3 regions yielded the TCR beta libraries. TCRdb re-derived calls from the multiplex PCR reads in MiXCR, one entry per CDR3 protein. The sample carries over 200,000 distinct CDR3 sequences, about 20% recorded once. Time point specified: newly diagnosed GD, antithyroid drugs for less than 3 months. Making the TCR library involved RNA that had been extracted from PBMCs. These data were likewise used in another study, on T cells in Graves' hyperthyroidism and ophthalmopathy.

Material: peripheral blood mononuclear cells (PBMCs), obtained at new diagnosis, from a patient treated with antithyroid drugs. These receptor sequences come from a woman younger than 45 with Graves disease.

This clonotype has at least ten counts. The genes are TRBV7-4 and TRBJ2-7; D unclear. V dropped 5 bases and J dropped 4 bases, with 6 bases sitting between them. The CDR3 has 11 amino acids. Germline assignment: CDR1 SGHVT and CDR2 SQSDAQ. This chain's CDR3 is CASSPTYEQYF. The CDR3 coding sequence is TGTGCCAGCAGCCCCACGTACGAGCAGTACTTC.

This clonotype was observed at least ten times. The V call is TRBV3-1, the J call TRBJ1-3; D not certain. The germline V gene encodes CDR1 LGHDT and CDR2 YNNKEL (reference sequence). CDR3 length equals 13 residues. The V and J ends lost 4 bases and 4 bases respectively, with 8 bases between them. CDR3 sequence: CASSPSVGNTIYF. CDR3 DNA: TGTGCCAGCAGCCCCTCTGTAGGAAACACCATATATTTT.

This clonotype was seen repeatedly, ten times or more. The chain links TRBV19 to TRBJ1-5; no definite D call. This CDR3 comprises 15 residues. From germline, CDR1 is LNHDA and CDR2 SQIVND (reference sequence). V was shortened by 5 bases and J by 3 bases, with 14 bases between the two germline ends. The CDR3 DNA reads as TGTGCCAGTAGTGCTCTGCCCAGTTACAATCAGCCCCAGCATTTT. This sequence encodes CASSALPSYNQPQHF.

This clonotype was seen at least ten times. Sequence at one end of the junction differs from germline and may be a read error. The J gene is TRBJ1-1, the V gene TRBV7-2; D remains unclear. Germline CDR1 reads SGHTA; CDR2 reads FQGNSA. The CDR3 is 13 amino acids. The DNA of the CDR3 is TGTGCCAGCAGTTTAGCACAGAACACTGAAGCTTTCTTT. It is translated as CASSLAQNTEAFF.

This sequence joins TRBV7-2 and TRBJ1-1, with a possible D match to TRBD1 (5 bases). Germline V lookup: CDR1 SGHTA, CDR2 FQGNSA. Trimming stripped 6 bases from V and 2 bases from J, with 19 bases between. CDR3 length equals 16 residues. The CDR3 loop is CASRPGTGASNTEAFF. As DNA, the CDR3 is TGTGCCAGCAGACCGGGGACTGGGGCCTCAAACACTGAAGCTTTCTTT.

Regarding this clonotype: This may be a read error: a much more frequent sequence differs by one nucleotide. This chain joins TRBV7-9 and TRBJ2-7, with TRBD1 identical over 11 bases. Trimming cost V 1 base and J 7 bases; bases outside gene matches: 9. This CDR3 spans 16 amino acids. The germline V gene has CDR1 SEHNR and CDR2 FQNEAQ (reference sequence). The CDR3 sequence is CASSLGDRGVYNEQYF. CDR3 sequence (DNA): TGTGCCAGCAGCTTAGGGGACAGGGGGGTTTACAATGAGCAGTACTTC.

Ten or more counts support this clonotype. The chain is built from TRBV20-1 and TRBJ1-4; 8 bases align to TRBD1. J was trimmed by 7 bases and V by 6 bases; bases with no gene match: 7. This CDR3 is 13 amino acids long. In germline, CDR1 is DFQATT, CDR2 SNEGSKA (reference sequence). The DNA for the CDR3 is TGCAGTGCCAGCCGGGACAGGTCTGAAAAACTGTTTTTT. It yields the protein CSASRDRSEKLFF.

This clonotype was found a few times. The V gene is TRBV9, the J gene TRBJ2-6, with no clear D. The CDR3 length is 13 residues. CDR1 is SGDLS, CDR2 YYNGEE, per germline. The V gene lost 3 bases and the J gene lost 1 base, with 2 bases spanning the gap. CDR3: CASSGSGANVLTF. CDR3 bases: TGTGCCAGCAGCGGGTCTGGGGCCAACGTCCTGACTTTC.

V usage is TRBV5-1 and J usage is TRBJ2-5; 13 nucleotides agree with TRBD2. TRBJ2-1 explains the end of the DNA better; the J call may be wrong. Germline-derived CDR1 and CDR2 are SGHRS and YFSETQ. The CDR3 sequence is 15 residues long. CDR3 in amino acids: CASSSGLAGNNEQFF. CDR3 sequence (DNA): TGCGCCAGCAGCTCGGGACTAGCGGGAAACAATGAGCAGTTCTTC.

There are many counts of this clonotype. Germline and junction disagree at one end, which may indicate a read error. This chain connects TRBV4-1 to TRBJ1-5; D ambiguous. The CDR3 loop spans 16 amino acids. The V gene's germline CDR1 is MGHRA and CDR2 YSYEKL. DNA of the CDR3: TGTGCCAGCAGCCAGGATCCGGTCATTCAAAATCAGCCCCAGCATTTT. It specifies CASSQDPVIQNQPQHF.

This clonotype was counted at least ten times. The V gene is TRBV6-1, the J gene TRBJ1-6; 7 bases align to TRBD1. Germline lookup yields CDR1 MNHNS and CDR2 SASEGT. Trimming cost V 7 bases and J 9 bases; bases outside gene matches: 3. This CDR3 is built from 12 residues. The DNA for the CDR3 is TGTGCCAGCACCGACAGGGTTTCACCCCTCCACTTT. Its protein is CASTDRVSPLHF.

This clonotype was seen at least ten times. The chain uses TRBV2 and TRBJ1-1; TRBD1 matches at 7 bases. The CDR3 is 15 residues long. The trim removed 6 bases at V and 6 bases at J, leaving 13 bases unmatched. In germline, CDR1 is SNHLY, CDR2 FYNNEI. CDR3: CASRARQGFIPEAFF. As DNA, the CDR3 is TGTGCCAGCAGAGCTAGACAGGGATTCATCCCTGAAGCTTTCTTT.

This clonotype was found many times. The chain carries TRBV6-1 and TRBJ2-4; D uncertain. V lost 2 bases, J lost 1 base, and 12 bases lay in between. This CDR3 contains 16 residues. The germline V gene has CDR1 MNHNS and CDR2 SASEGT. The CDR3 sequence is CASSEKQWAAKNIQYF. CDR3 nucleotides: TGTGCCAGCAGTGAAAAACAATGGGCGGCCAAAAACATTCAGTACTTC.

This clonotype was counted a few times. The chain joins TRBV6-1 to TRBJ2-1; perhaps TRBD1 as D (5 bases). Per germline, CDR1 MNHNS and CDR2 SASEGT. Trimming shortened V by 8 bases and J by 1 base, and 12 bases separated the two germline ends. The CDR3 runs 14 residues. For the CDR3, the DNA is TGTGCCAGCGATCGACAGCTATCCTACAATGAGCAGTTCTTC. Translating gives CASDRQLSYNEQFF.

Many counts were recorded for this clonotype. The V call is TRBV20-1, the J call TRBJ1-5; weak D call: TRBD1 (6 bases). The CDR3 runs 14 residues. CDR1 and CDR2 (germline): DFQATT, SNEGSKA (reference sequence). V gave up 6 bases and J gave up 2 bases, with 14 bases separating them. The CDR3 nucleotides read TGCAGTGCGCAAGGCAGGGGTGGCAATCAGCCCCAGCATTTT. Protein: CSAQGRGGNQPQHF.

The gene calls are TRBV7-9 and TRBJ2-3; a weak D match, TRBD2 (5 bases). The V gene's germline CDR1 is SEHNR and CDR2 FQNEAQ (reference sequence). Trimming took off 5 bases at V and 0 bases at J, with 15 bases between the two ends. The CDR3 sequence is 16 residues long. The CDR3 DNA is TGTGCCAGCAGCCCTATCGGGATTTCAAGCACAGATACGCAGTATTTT. Protein product: CASSPIGISSTDTQYF.

Many counts were recorded for this clonotype. J is TRBJ2-5 and V is TRBV11-2; D may correspond to TRBD1 or TRBD2 (6 bases each). The CDR3 sequence is 17 residues long. Trimming shortened V by 5 bases and J by 2 bases, and 21 bases separated the two germline ends. Germline-derived CDR1 and CDR2 are SGHAT and FQNNGV. The CDR3 DNA follows: TGTGCCAGCAGCGGGACACTCGGAGGGGGTGGGCAAGAGACCCAGTACTTC. Its protein product is CASSGTLGGGGQETQYF.

The table lists this clonotype with many counts. The chain couples TRBV20-1 to TRBJ1-6, with unresolved D. The germline V gene has CDR1 DFQATT and CDR2 SNEGSKA (reference sequence). Deletions cut 4 bases from V and 2 bases from J, with 12 bases between. CDR3 length: 15 residues. The chain's CDR3 is CSAIERAPYNSPLHF. The CDR3 nucleotides read TGCAGTGCTATTGAAAGAGCACCCTATAATTCACCCCTCCACTTT.

This clonotype was seen ten or more times. The chain uses TRBV20-1 and TRBJ1-2; unclear D gene. The germline V and J ends were trimmed by 6 bases and 2 bases, with 10 bases remaining between them. CDR1 is DFQATT and CDR2 is SNEGSKA in the germline V gene (reference sequence). The CDR3 totals 12 residues. Here the CDR3 DNA reads TGCAGTGCGGAGGACCAGAACTATGGCTACACCTTC. Its protein product is CSAEDQNYGYTF.

This clonotype has ten or more counts. The rearrangement joins TRBV12-3 or TRBV12-4 to TRBJ2-7, with TRBD2 matching 9 bases. V shed 7 bases, J shed 2 bases, and the junction held 9 bases outside the gene matches. The CDR3 length is 15 residues. The DNA for the CDR3 is TGTGCCAGCAAACCGGGCGGGGGGGCCACCTACGAGCAGTACTTC. Protein: CASKPGGGATYEQYF.

This clonotype has a single count. The J gene is TRBJ1-1, the V gene TRBV5-1, with D perhaps matching TRBD1 (5 bases). The CDR3 is 17 amino acids. Trimming stripped 4 bases from V and 0 bases from J, with 19 bases between. Per germline, CDR1 SGHRS and CDR2 YFSETQ. The CDR3 DNA reads TGCGCCAGCAGCCCGAGAGCGGGGGGTTCGATGAACACTGAAGCTTTCTTT. Its protein product is CASSPRAGGSMNTEAFF.

This clonotype was picked up one time. J is TRBJ2-1 and V is TRBV20-1; tentatively, D is TRBD1 or TRBD2 (5 bases each). Germline assignment: CDR1 DFQATT and CDR2 SNEGSKA (reference sequence). Trimming removed 5 bases at V and 0 bases at J, with 11 bases between. CDR3 size: 14 residues. The CDR3 coding sequence is TGCAGTGCTTGCCCCGGGGCCTCCTACAATGAGCAGTTCTTC. Its translation is CSACPGASYNEQFF.

The CDR3 bases are TGCGCCAGCAGTGACGGACAGGGGGCCAAAAACATTCAGTACTTC. The encoded protein is CASSDGQGAKNIQYF. The chain uses TRBV10-1 and TRBJ2-4; 9 nucleotides align to TRBD1. The CDR3 is 15 residues long. The V gene's germline CDR1 is WNHNN and CDR2 SYGVQD (reference sequence). J lost 1 base, V lost 3 bases, and 1 base had no gene match.

Turning to this clonotype: The likely explanation is a read error, given a far larger clone one base away. Without the conserved terminal phenylalanine or tryptophan, this CDR3 likely stems from a read error. The chain links TRBV2 to TRBJ2-3; 14 positions match TRBD2. V gave up 10 bases and J gave up 3 bases; unmatched junction bases: 9. The germline V gene has CDR1 SNHLY and CDR2 FYNNEI. CDR3 length: 16 amino acids. The CDR3 DNA reads as TGTGCCATCAGCGGGACTAGCGGGGGAGATACAGATACGCAGTATATT. It encodes CAISGTSGGDTDTQYI.

This clonotype has a count of ten or more. The J gene is TRBJ1-1, the V gene TRBV14; D possibly corresponds to TRBD1 (5 bases). Germline CDR1 SGHDN, CDR2 FVKESK. This CDR3 comprises 13 residues. V gave up 1 base and J gave up 8 bases, with 11 bases separating them. The CDR3 sequence is CASSQVREGEAFF. In nucleotides, the CDR3 is TGTGCCAGCAGCCAAGTCAGGGAAGGCGAAGCTTTCTTT.

A note on this clonotype: A read error is likely here: a far larger clone is one base away. This chain joins TRBV3-1 and TRBJ2-3, with D perhaps TRBD1 or TRBD2 (5 bases each). Germline values: CDR1 LGHDT, CDR2 YNNKEL (reference sequence). The CDR3 sequence is 12 residues long. CDR3 sequence: CASSQDWDEQCF. CDR3 bases: TGTGCCAGCAGCCAAGATTGGGACGAGCAGTGCTTC.

A word on this clonotype: A read error likely explains this, since a far larger clone differs by one base. The CDR3 does not close with the conserved phenylalanine or tryptophan, likely indicating a read error. This rearrangement joins TRBV20-1 to TRBJ2-1, with D possibly being TRBD1 (6 bases). The J call is doubtful: the DNA matches TRBJ2-5 better. From germline, CDR1 is DFQATT and CDR2 SNEGSKA (reference sequence). CDR3 length: 14 residues. The CDR3 region has the DNA TGCAGTGCTGGGGCCATCAGGGGCGCAGAGACCCAGTACATC. This encodes CSAGAIRGAETQYI.

This clonotype was counted ten times or more. The chain recombines TRBV7-9 with TRBJ2-1, with 14 positions matching TRBD2. Germline V CDR1 and CDR2: SEHNR, FQNEAQ (reference sequence). This CDR3 region has 17 residues. The V segment lost 5 bases and the J segment 6 bases; nucleotides outside the gene matches: 9. The chain's CDR3 is CASSDPTSGGARNEQFF. CDR3 in DNA: TGTGCCAGCAGCGACCCGACTAGCGGGGGGGCTCGCAATGAGCAGTTCTTC.

A word on this clonotype: One end of the junction fails to match germline, which may point to a read error. The V gene is TRBV4-1, the J gene TRBJ1-2; D gene uncertain. Germline V gene data show CDR1 as MGHRA and CDR2 as YSYEKL. This CDR3 comprises 15 residues. The CDR3 DNA reads TGCGCCAACAGCCAAGCGAATAGCGACGGCTATGGCTACACCTTC. Protein product: CANSQANSDGYGYTF.

This clonotype was recorded at least ten times. The chain couples TRBV28 to TRBJ2-7; 8 bases fit TRBD1. The germline V gene has CDR1 MDHEN and CDR2 SYDVKM. This CDR3 has 14 residues. Trimming at V came to 5 bases and at J to 7 bases, leaving 10 bases not matched to a gene. The CDR3 loop reads CASSPAGTGREQYF. The CDR3 bases are TGTGCCAGCAGTCCCGCCGGGACAGGCAGGGAGCAGTACTTC.